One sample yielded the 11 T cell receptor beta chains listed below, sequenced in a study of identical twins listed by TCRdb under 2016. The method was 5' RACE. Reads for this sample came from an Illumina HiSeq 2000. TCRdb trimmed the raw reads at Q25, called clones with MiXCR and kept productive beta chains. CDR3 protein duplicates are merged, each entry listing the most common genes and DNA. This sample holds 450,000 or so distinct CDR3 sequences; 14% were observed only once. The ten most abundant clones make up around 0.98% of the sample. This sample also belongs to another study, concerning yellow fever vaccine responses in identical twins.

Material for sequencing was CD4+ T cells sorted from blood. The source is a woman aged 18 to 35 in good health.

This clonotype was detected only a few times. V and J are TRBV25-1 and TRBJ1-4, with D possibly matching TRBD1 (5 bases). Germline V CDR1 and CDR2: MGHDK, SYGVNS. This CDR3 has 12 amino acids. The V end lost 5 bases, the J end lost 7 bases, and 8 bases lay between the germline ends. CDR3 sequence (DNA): TGTGCCAGCAGTAAGGGGACTGAAAAACTGTTTTTT. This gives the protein CASSKGTEKLFF.

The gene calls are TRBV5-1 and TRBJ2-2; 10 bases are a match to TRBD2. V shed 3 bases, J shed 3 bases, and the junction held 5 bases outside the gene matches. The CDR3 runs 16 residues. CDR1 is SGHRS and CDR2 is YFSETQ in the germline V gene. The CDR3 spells CASSWTSGPYTGELFF. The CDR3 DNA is TGCGCCAGCAGCTGGACTAGCGGTCCATACACCGGGGAGCTGTTTTTT.

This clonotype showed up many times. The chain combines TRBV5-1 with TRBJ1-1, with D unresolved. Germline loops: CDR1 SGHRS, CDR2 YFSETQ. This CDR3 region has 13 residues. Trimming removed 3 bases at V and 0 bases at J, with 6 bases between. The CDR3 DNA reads TGCGCCAGCAGCTCAGCCCTGAACACTGAAGCTTTCTTT. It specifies CASSSALNTEAFF.

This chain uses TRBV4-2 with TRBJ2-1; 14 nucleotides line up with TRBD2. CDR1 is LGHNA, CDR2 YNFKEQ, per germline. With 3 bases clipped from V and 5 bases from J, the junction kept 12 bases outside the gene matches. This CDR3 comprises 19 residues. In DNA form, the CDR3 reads TGTGCCAGCAGCCAGTCCGGGACTAGCGGGAGCTTAGGGGACAATGAGCAGTTCTTC. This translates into CASSQSGTSGSLGDNEQFF.

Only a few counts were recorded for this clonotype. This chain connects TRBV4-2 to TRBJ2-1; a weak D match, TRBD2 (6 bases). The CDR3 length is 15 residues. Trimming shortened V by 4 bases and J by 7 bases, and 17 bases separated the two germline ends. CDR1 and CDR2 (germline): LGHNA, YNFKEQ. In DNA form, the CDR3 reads TGTGCCAGCAGCCTTCGAGTTAATGGGGGGAATGAGCAGTTCTTC. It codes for CASSLRVNGGNEQFF.

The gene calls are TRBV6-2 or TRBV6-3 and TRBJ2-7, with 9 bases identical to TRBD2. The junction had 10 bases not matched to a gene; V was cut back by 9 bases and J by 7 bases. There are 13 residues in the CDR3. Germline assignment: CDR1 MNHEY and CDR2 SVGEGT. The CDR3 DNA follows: TGTGCCAGTGCTAGCGGGATGACTGGGGAGCAGTACTTC. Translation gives CASASGMTGEQYF.

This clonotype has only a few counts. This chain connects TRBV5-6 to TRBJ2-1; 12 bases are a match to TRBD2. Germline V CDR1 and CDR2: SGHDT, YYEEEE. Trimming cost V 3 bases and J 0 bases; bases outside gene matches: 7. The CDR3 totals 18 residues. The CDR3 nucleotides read TGTGCCAGCAGCTACCGGACTAGCGGGGAGAGCTCCTACAATGAGCAGTTCTTC. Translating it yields CASSYRTSGESSYNEQFF.

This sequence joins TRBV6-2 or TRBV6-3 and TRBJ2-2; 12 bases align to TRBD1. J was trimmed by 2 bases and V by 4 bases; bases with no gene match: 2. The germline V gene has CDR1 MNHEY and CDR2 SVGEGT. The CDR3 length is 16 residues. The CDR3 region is CASSWDRGRNTGELFF. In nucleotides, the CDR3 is TGTGCCAGCAGTTGGGACAGGGGGCGTAACACCGGGGAGCTGTTTTTT.

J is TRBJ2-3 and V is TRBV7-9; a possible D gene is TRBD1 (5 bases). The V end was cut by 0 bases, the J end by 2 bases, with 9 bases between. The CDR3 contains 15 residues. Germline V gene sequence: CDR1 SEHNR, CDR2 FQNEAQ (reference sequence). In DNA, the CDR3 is TGTGCCAGCAGCTTAGCAGGGGCAAACACAGATACGCAGTATTTT. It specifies CASSLAGANTDTQYF.

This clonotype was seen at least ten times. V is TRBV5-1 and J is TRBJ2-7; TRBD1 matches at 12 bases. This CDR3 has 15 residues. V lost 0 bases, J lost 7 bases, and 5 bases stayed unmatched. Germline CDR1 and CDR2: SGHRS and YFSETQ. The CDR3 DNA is TGCGCCAGCAGCTTGGAGGGGGACAGGGGGCATGAGCAGTACTTC. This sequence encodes CASSLEGDRGHEQYF.

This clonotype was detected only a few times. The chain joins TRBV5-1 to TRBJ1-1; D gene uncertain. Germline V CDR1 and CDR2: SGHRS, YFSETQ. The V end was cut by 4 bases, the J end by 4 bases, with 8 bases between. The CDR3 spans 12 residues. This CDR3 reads CASSPGLTEAFF. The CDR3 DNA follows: TGCGCCAGCAGCCCCGGTCTCACTGAAGCTTTCTTT.